One and the same sample provided the 6 T cell receptor beta chains below, sequenced in a study of OX40 agonist ivuxolimab in advanced cancers. Here immunoSEQ multiplex PCR was the method, and the copy in TCRdb shows in-frame clones only, minus some. Here the sample spans 66,000 or so clones, more than 65% being singletons. Sample: CD4+ or CD8+ T cells sorted from blood, taken in a trial of the OX40 agonist ivuxolimab. These receptors all come from an adult with an advanced solid tumor such as melanoma, head and neck, liver or kidney cancer.

The chain links TRBV7-8 to TRBJ1-2; 8 positions match TRBD1. CDR1 is SGHVS, CDR2 FQNEAQ, per germline. V was pared by 0 bases and J by 4 bases, with 7 bases of the junction left unmatched. The CDR3 is 16 amino acids. In DNA, the CDR3 is TGTGCCAGCAGCTTAGCCTCGTCAGGGGGCGGCTATGGCTACACCTTC. This encodes CASSLASSGGGYGYTF. The full variable domain, rest sourced from reference TRBV7-8 and TRBJ1-2, is GAGVSQSPRYKVAKRGQDVALRCDPISGHVSLFWYQQALGQGPEFLTYFQNEAQLDKSGLPSDRFFAERPEGSVSTLKIQRTQQEDSAVYLCASSLASSGGGYGYTFGSGTRLTVV.

The chain is built from TRBV5-1 and TRBJ1-2, with 7 bases fitting TRBD1. The CDR3 loop spans 14 amino acids. The V gene end was trimmed by 0 bases and the J gene end by 7 bases; junction bases not matched to a gene: 6. Germline values: CDR1 SGHRS, CDR2 YFSETQ. The CDR3 spells CASSLEVTGIGYTF. The DNA of the CDR3 is TGCGCCAGCAGCTTGGAAGTGACAGGGATTGGCTACACCTTC.

The chain's CDR3 is CASSTRDRDQTGARELFF. CDR3 nucleotides: TGTGCCAGCAGCACCCGGGACAGGGACCAAACGGGGGCGCGGGAGCTGTTTTTT. The rearrangement uses TRBV5-4 and TRBJ2-2; 9 bases map to TRBD1. From germline, CDR1 is SGHNT and CDR2 YYREEE (reference sequence). The CDR3 is 18 amino acids. Trimming at V came to 4 bases and at J to 9 bases, leaving 19 bases not matched to a gene.

This clone was observed a single time. The J gene is TRBJ2-7, the V gene TRBV11-2, with D possibly TRBD1 on 7 matching bases. Germline CDR1 is SGHAT and CDR2 is FQNNGV. The length of the CDR3 is 14 residues. Trimming left V 4 bases short and J 4 bases short, with 14 bases between. This CDR3 is CASSSAGTVYEQYF. The CDR3 bases are TGTGCCAGCAGCTCCGCGGGGACAGTTTACGAGCAGTACTTC.

The chain links TRBV5-1 to TRBJ2-1, with TRBD2 matching 7 bases. Germline V gene sequence: CDR1 SGHRS, CDR2 YFSETQ. The CDR3 contains 14 residues. V shed 0 bases and J 5 bases; nucleotides not matched to a gene: 2. The CDR3 here is CASSLGTRNNEQFF. CDR3 coding DNA: TGCGCCAGCAGCTTGGGGACTAGAAACAATGAGCAGTTCTTC.

The chain couples TRBV19 to TRBJ1-2; D is uncertain. The germline V and J ends were trimmed by 6 bases and 2 bases, with 10 bases remaining between them. In germline, CDR1 is LNHDA, CDR2 SQIVND (reference sequence). This CDR3 comprises 13 residues. The CDR3 region has the DNA TGTGCCAGTAGGTACTCCGGCAACTATGGCTACACCTTC. Translation gives CASRYSGNYGYTF.